This T cell receptor (beta chain) derives from a study of graft-versus-host responses after intestinal transplantation. Study-level background: All recipients were transplanted with multivisceral, liver-intestinal, or isolated intestinal grafts. Recipients uniformly received anti-thymocyte globulin induction, followed by tacrolimus and steroids for approximately 3 years. Whole-study results and caveats: GvH clones were identified in recipient marrow, with some first appearing in ileum or blood. Clonal ratios of graft-versus-host to host-versus-graft in allografts were high for patients exhibiting graft-donor T cell macrochimerism.

V lost 2 bases to trimming and J lost 6 bases, with 8 bases between them. CDR1 and CDR2 from the germline V gene are SQVTM and ANQGSEA. This CDR3 is built from 11 residues. This clone was picked up a small number of times. Its antigen is undetermined. TCRdb keeps only in-frame clones here, not all; method: immunoSEQ multiplex PCR. Among around 120,000 clones listed, 90% were seen once. The sequence derives from a human donor who received an intestinal transplant. This sequence joins TRBV29-1 and TRBJ2-7, with TRBD2 as a possible D gene (5 bases). The sequencing used unstimulated CD4+ T cells sorted from spleen or lymph node cells, collected before intestinal transplant. The CDR3 spells CSVELAGEQYF. The CDR3 nucleotides are TGCAGCGTTGAATTGGCGGGCGAGCAGTACTTC.